A single sample is the source of the 18 T cell receptor beta chains below, sequenced in a study of blood T cell repertoires in COVID-19. Repertoires were generated with immunoSEQ multiplex PCR, while TCRdb's copy carries only in-frame clones and drops some. Of a few hundred thousand clones in the sample, about 86% were seen once. The material sequenced was peripheral blood. The source of these receptors is a man aged 25 to 45 with active or convalescent COVID-19.

The chain uses TRBV7-9 and TRBJ1-2; 12 nucleotides line up with TRBD1. CDR3 length equals 18 residues. Germline CDR1 and CDR2: SEHNR and FQNEAQ (reference sequence). The junction had 18 bases not matched to a gene; V was cut back by 5 bases and J by 8 bases. This CDR3 reads CASSPPLPGTGGLGGYTF. CDR3 coding DNA: TGTGCCAGCAGCCCCCCTTTACCCGGGACAGGGGGCTTAGGGGGCTACACCTTC. The whole variable domain, filled in from reference TRBV7-9 and TRBJ1-2, reads DTGVSQNPRHKITKRGQNVTFRCDPISEHNRLYWYRQTLGQGPEFLTYFQNEAQLEKSRLLSDRFSAERPKGSFSTLEIQRTEQGDSAMYLCASSPPLPGTGGLGGYTFGSGTRLTVV.

The chain carries TRBV7-9 and TRBJ1-1; 8 bases are shared with TRBD1. With V trimmed by 4 bases and J by 6 bases, 10 bases remained unmatched. The germline V gene has CDR1 SEHNR and CDR2 FQNEAQ (reference sequence). The CDR3 has 15 amino acids. The CDR3 bases are TGTGCCAGCAGCTCCGACAGGGGCCCTGCGGCTGAAGCTTTCTTT. Protein: CASSSDRGPAAEAFF.

V usage is TRBV2 and J usage is TRBJ1-2; TRBD1 matches at 7 bases. The germline V gene has CDR1 SNHLY and CDR2 FYNNEI. Losses at the gene ends were 4 bases for V and 3 bases for J; bases not matched to a gene: 5. CDR3 size: 14 residues. CDR3 loop: CASSAPGTDYGYTF. The CDR3 nucleotides read TGTGCCAGCAGTGCACCCGGGACAGACTATGGCTACACCTTC.

The chain recombines TRBV11-2 with TRBJ1-1; D gene ambiguous. Germline CDR1 SGHAT, CDR2 FQNNGV. The CDR3 sequence is 14 residues long. Trimming cost V 6 bases and J 2 bases, with 13 bases left between them. DNA for the CDR3: TGTGCCAGCAGTCGGGGTCGGTCTAACACTGAAGCTTTCTTT. Translation: CASSRGRSNTEAFF.

The CDR3 DNA sequence: TGTGCCAGCAGCCAACCGGGGGGGCCGGATGAGCAGTTCTTC. Translating gives CASSQPGGPDEQFF. The rearrangement joins TRBV4-2 to TRBJ2-1; 8 bases map to TRBD2. Germline V lookup: CDR1 LGHNA, CDR2 YNFKEQ. The CDR3 sequence is 14 residues long. V was clipped by 2 bases and J by 8 bases; unmatched bases: 5.

CDR3 residues: CASSSGGGVSSYNEQFF. DNA of the CDR3: TGTGCCAGCAGCTCAGGAGGGGGGGTAAGCTCCTACAATGAGCAGTTCTTC. J is TRBJ2-1 and V is TRBV11-2; D is possibly TRBD2 (7 bases). This CDR3 contains 17 residues. V lost 4 bases and J lost 0, with 16 bases in between. Germline V gene data show CDR1 as SGHAT and CDR2 as FQNNGV.

Here the CDR3 DNA reads TGTGCCAGCAGCGCCTCCGGGACAGCGGATGGCTACACCTTC. Residues: CASSASGTADGYTF. V and J are TRBV7-3 and TRBJ1-2, with 7 positions matching TRBD1. Germline loops: CDR1 SGHTA, CDR2 FQGTGA. After removal of 5 bases from V and 6 bases from J, the junction contained 9 bases not matched to a gene. The CDR3 extends over 14 amino acids.

The chain is built from TRBV27 and TRBJ2-5; 7 positions agree with TRBD2. From germline, CDR1 is MNHEY and CDR2 SMNVEV (reference sequence). This CDR3 is built from 14 residues. Trimming cost V 3 bases and J 5 bases; bases outside gene matches: 6. CDR3 sequence reads: CASSLAGVWETQYF. Written as DNA, the CDR3 is TGTGCCAGCAGTTTGGCGGGGGTCTGGGAGACCCAGTACTTC.

This clone occurred a few times. The chain employs TRBV7-8 and TRBJ2-5; 11 bases agree with TRBD2. CDR3 length equals 17 residues. Germline loops: CDR1 SGHVS, CDR2 FQNEAQ. V dropped 2 bases and J dropped 1; count of bases not matched to a gene: 6. The CDR3 sequence: CASSLWRLAGGQETQYF. For the CDR3, the DNA is TGTGCCAGCAGCTTATGGCGGCTAGCGGGGGGCCAAGAGACCCAGTACTTC.

The CDR3 region has the DNA TGCGCCAGCAGCCAGTCTGGGAGCATCTACGAGCAGTACTTC. It specifies CASSQSGSIYEQYF. The rearrangement uses TRBV4-1 and TRBJ2-7, with a weak D call TRBD2 (5 bases). This CDR3 comprises 14 residues. Per the germline V gene, CDR1 is MGHRA and CDR2 is YSYEKL. The V end lost 3 bases, the J end lost 3 bases, and 12 bases lay between the germline ends.

V usage is TRBV9 and J usage is TRBJ2-3, with TRBD2 matching over 13 bases. This CDR3 has 16 residues. Germline V gene sequence: CDR1 SGDLS, CDR2 YYNGEE. V lost 3 bases and J lost 3; bases outside the gene matches: 4. CDR3 bases: TGTGCCAGCAGCGCACCGGGACTAGCGGGGACAGATACGCAGTATTTT. Protein sequence: CASSAPGLAGTDTQYF.

The chain combines TRBV7-2 with TRBJ1-2; 8 bases line up with TRBD1. The CDR3 is made up of 15 amino acids. V trimming: 5 bases; J trimming: 7 bases; junction bases outside the gene matches: 12. Germline V gene sequence: CDR1 SGHTA, CDR2 FQGNSA. The CDR3 region is CASSPPGQVFGGYTF. CDR3 coding DNA: TGTGCCAGCAGCCCTCCGGGACAGGTCTTCGGTGGCTACACCTTC. Based on the CDR3 plus reference TRBV7-2 and TRBJ1-2, the full variable domain is GAGVSQSPSNKVTEKGKDVELRCDPISGHTALYWYRQSLGQGLEFLIYFQGNSAPDKSGLPSDRFSAERTGGSVSTLTIQRTQQEDSAVYLCASSPPGQVFGGYTFGSGTRLTVV.

The V and J genes are TRBV25-1 and TRBJ2-7, with D maybe TRBD1 (5 bases). CDR3 size: 15 residues. V shed 3 bases and J shed 0 bases, with 12 bases lying between them. Germline V gene sequence: CDR1 MGHDK, CDR2 SYGVNS. The CDR3 region is CASSDLRASSYEQYF. The CDR3, as DNA: TGTGCCAGCAGTGATCTCAGGGCTAGCTCCTACGAGCAGTACTTC.

The chain carries TRBV3-1 (or the pseudogene TRBV3-2) and TRBJ2-7; TRBD2 aligns across 8 bases. J was trimmed by 2 bases and V by 5 bases; bases with no gene match: 5. This CDR3 has 14 residues. Germline values: CDR1 LGHDT, CDR2 YNNKEL (reference sequence). The CDR3, as DNA: TGTGCCAGCAGCACGGGACTAGGGACCTACGAGCAGTACTTC. It encodes CASSTGLGTYEQYF.

V usage is TRBV20-1 and J usage is TRBJ1-4; 9 positions match TRBD1. Germline V CDR1 and CDR2: DFQATT, SNEGSKA (reference sequence). The CDR3 covers 13 residues. After removal of 3 bases from V and 6 bases from J, the junction contained 2 bases not matched to a gene. The CDR3 nucleotides are TGCAGTGCTAGTAGGGACAGGGATGAAAAACTGTTTTTT. Translating gives CSASRDRDEKLFF.

The rearrangement joins TRBV9 to TRBJ2-7; D is ambiguous. CDR1 SGDLS and CDR2 YYNGEE come from the germline V gene. CDR3 length: 13 amino acids. V lost 0 bases and J 3 bases, leaving 7 bases between the germline ends. CDR3 amino acids: CASSVEENYEQYF. The CDR3 DNA reads TGTGCCAGCAGCGTAGAGGAGAACTACGAGCAGTACTTC.

The V and J genes are TRBV7-2 and TRBJ2-5; the match to TRBD2 covers 16 bases. The CDR3 length is 17 residues. The trim removed 3 bases at V and 9 bases at J, leaving 10 bases unmatched. The germline CDR1 and CDR2 sequences are SGHTA and FQGNSA. The CDR3 is CASSFSGTSGGAEAQYF. Written as DNA, the CDR3 is TGTGCCAGCAGCTTCTCAGGGACTAGCGGGGGGGCTGAGGCCCAGTACTTC.

The chain combines TRBV11-2 with TRBJ1-1, with no clear D. Trimming removed 1 base from V and 1 base from J, with 7 bases in between. The CDR3 runs to 14 residues. Germline lookup yields CDR1 SGHAT and CDR2 FQNNGV. The CDR3 here is CASSLGPENTEAFF. The CDR3 DNA reads as TGTGCCAGCAGCTTAGGGCCAGAGAACACTGAAGCTTTCTTT.